The 21 T cell receptor beta chains presented below share a single source sample, sequenced in a study of blood T cells in healthy people across ages. Sample-barcoded 5' priming and a J-beta primer mix drove a second PCR of about 6 to 12 cycles. TCRdb re-called the 5' RACE reads with MiXCR, one entry per CDR3 protein. This table has roughly 900,000 distinct CDR3 sequences, about 48% appearing once. What was sequenced was blood. The receptors come from a man aged 25 to 40 in good health.

This sequence joins TRBV24-1 and TRBJ2-1; 15 bases are shared with TRBD2. J was trimmed by 2 bases and V by 4 bases; bases with no gene match: 8. In germline, CDR1 is KGHDR, CDR2 SFDVKD. The length of the CDR3 is 19 residues. CDR3 nucleotides: TGTGCCACCAGTGACTCGATGTGGACTAGCGGGGGGGCCTACAATGAGCAGTTCTTC. Translation: CATSDSMWTSGGAYNEQFF.

Comment on this clonotype: A read error may produce the germline difference seen at one junction end. The gene calls are TRBV14 and TRBJ2-7; the D gene is possibly TRBD2 (6 bases). The CDR3 contains 15 residues. Germline V lookup: CDR1 SGHDN, CDR2 FVKESK. Here the CDR3 reads CASSQVAGSSYEQYF. CDR3 sequence (DNA): TGCGCCAGCAGCCAAGTGGCGGGGAGCTCCTACGAGCAGTACTTC. Drawing the rest from reference TRBV14 and TRBJ2-7, the complete variable domain is EAGVTQFPSHSVIEKGQTVTLRCDPISGHDNLYWYRRVMGKEIKFLLHFVKESKQDESGMPNNRFLAERTGGTYSTLKVQPAELEDSGVYFCASSQVAGSSYEQYFGPGTRLTVT.

The chain uses TRBV2 and TRBJ2-1; D gene uncertain. The CDR3 is 13 amino acids. Germline CDR1 and CDR2: SNHLY and FYNNEI. Deletions cut 6 bases from V and 9 bases from J, with 15 bases between. The CDR3 DNA reads TGTGCCAGCAGACCAGACTGGTCCCCTGAGCAGTTCTTC. Its protein product is CASRPDWSPEQFF.

The V and J genes are TRBV12-3 or TRBV12-4 and TRBJ2-5; D not resolved. The end of the DNA aligns better with TRBJ2-7, so the J call may be wrong. This CDR3 comprises 13 residues. The CDR3 loop is CASSPKGVYEQYF. The CDR3 DNA is TGTGCCAGCAGCCCCAAGGGTGTTTACGAGCAGTACTTC.

The J gene is TRBJ2-1, the V gene TRBV24-1, with TRBD1 identical over 8 bases. Germline lookup yields CDR1 KGHDR and CDR2 SFDVKD. With V trimmed by 0 bases and J by 1 base, 13 bases remained unmatched. The CDR3 has 20 amino acids. The CDR3 coding sequence is TGTGCCACCAGTGATTTGGGCGGGGATACAGGGGGAAAATCCTACAATGAGCAGTTCTTC. Protein: CATSDLGGDTGGKSYNEQFF.

This clonotype was seen at least ten times. The chain carries TRBV29-1 and TRBJ2-3; either TRBD1 or TRBD2 may fit D (5 bases each). With 1 base removed from V and 6 bases from J, the gap between germline ends came to 20 bases. Looked up from germline, CDR1 is SQVTM and CDR2 is ANQGSEA. This CDR3 region has 16 residues. The CDR3 reads CSVEGGRGFSTDTQYF. In DNA form, the CDR3 reads TGCAGCGTTGAAGGGGGTCGGGGCTTCTCCACGGATACGCAGTATTTT.

This clonotype was seen more than once but under ten times. The CDR3 loop reads CASSLILAGVNEQFF. CDR3 DNA: TGTGCCAGCAGCTTGATCCTAGCGGGGGTAAATGAGCAGTTCTTC. The rearrangement links TRBV7-2 to TRBJ2-1; 10 bases match TRBD2. The CDR3 has 15 amino acids. V was clipped by 3 bases and J by 7 bases; unmatched bases: 6. The germline V gene encodes CDR1 SGHTA and CDR2 FQGNSA.

In its sample, this clonotype was seen a few times. The rearrangement joins TRBV10-3 to TRBJ1-6; D not resolved. The length of the CDR3 is 16 residues. Trimming stripped 6 bases from V and 0 bases from J, with 12 bases between. CDR1 and CDR2 from the germline V gene are ENHRY and SYGVKD. DNA for the CDR3: TGTGCCATCAGCGGTGGAGGGCTCTCCTATAATTCACCCCTCCACTTT. Its translation: CAISGGGLSYNSPLHF.

This clonotype came up a few times. The chain couples TRBV20-1 to TRBJ2-7, with 8 bases lining up with TRBD1. CDR1 and CDR2 from the germline V gene are DFQATT and SNEGSKA (reference sequence). Unmatched junction bases numbered 6, after V lost 5 bases and J lost 0 bases. The CDR3 loop spans 14 amino acids. The DNA for the CDR3 is TGCAGTGCTTTACGGGACAGGAGCTCCTACGAGCAGTACTTC. Amino acid sequence: CSALRDRSSYEQYF.

The CDR3 here is CASSQDQLEQYF. The CDR3 DNA follows: TGTGCCAGCAGCCAAGATCAACTAGAGCAGTACTTC. The chain recombines TRBV3-1 with TRBJ2-7; D not certain. The germline CDR1 and CDR2 sequences are LGHDT and YNNKEL (reference sequence). Trimming cost V 0 bases and J 7 bases, with 7 bases left between them. This CDR3 region has 12 residues.

In its sample, this clonotype was seen a few times. This chain links TRBV11-2 with TRBJ2-1; 9 bases agree with TRBD1. Germline V lookup: CDR1 SGHAT, CDR2 FQNNGV. Trimming at V came to 4 bases and at J to 6 bases, leaving 10 bases not matched to a gene. The CDR3 is 16 residues long. This CDR3 is CASSSRIGTGLNEQFF. The CDR3 DNA reads as TGTGCCAGCAGCTCCAGGATCGGGACAGGGCTCAATGAGCAGTTCTTC.

The chain recombines TRBV4-3 with TRBJ2-5, with D tentatively TRBD1 (6 bases). The CDR3 runs to 14 residues. Trimming stripped 0 bases from V and 5 bases from J, with 10 bases between. The germline V gene has CDR1 LGHNA and CDR2 YSLEER. CDR3 sequence: CASSQDTGTETQYF. For the CDR3, the DNA is TGCGCCAGCAGCCAAGATACAGGGACGGAGACCCAGTACTTC.

This clonotype was seen once. The V call is TRBV15, the J call TRBJ1-5; 7 nucleotides line up with TRBD1. V shed 0 bases, J shed 1 base, and the junction held 0 bases outside the gene matches. This CDR3 is built from 15 residues. CDR1 and CDR2 (germline): LNHNV, YYDKDF (reference sequence). The CDR3 region has the DNA TGTGCCACCAGCAGAGAACAGGGGAGCAATCAGCCCCAGCATTTT. Residues: CATSREQGSNQPQHF.

This clonotype was picked up many times. V usage is TRBV4-1 and J usage is TRBJ2-7, with D perhaps matching TRBD2 (5 bases). Trimming shortened V by 2 bases and J by 6 bases, and 17 bases separated the two germline ends. CDR1 MGHRA and CDR2 YSYEKL come from the germline V gene. CDR3 length: 15 residues. CDR3 DNA sequence: TGCGCCAGCAGCCAAAAGGACGGGGTTGGCCGCGAGCAGTACTTC. Amino acids: CASSQKDGVGREQYF.

The V and J genes are TRBV20-1 and TRBJ2-3, with 10 bases identical to TRBD2. Per germline, CDR1 DFQATT and CDR2 SNEGSKA (reference sequence). The length of the CDR3 is 15 residues. V lost 3 bases to trimming and J lost 3 bases; unmatched junction nucleotides: 6. In nucleotides, the CDR3 is TGCAGTGCTAGTGAATGGACTAGCGGTACAGATACGCAGTATTTT. It encodes CSASEWTSGTDTQYF.

This rearrangement joins TRBV7-9 to TRBJ2-3; D is ambiguous. The CDR3 contains 13 residues. The germline gives CDR1 SEHNR, CDR2 FQNEAQ (reference sequence). Between the trimmed V and J ends, which lost 5 bases and 6 bases, there was a span of 12 bases. CDR3 in amino acids: CASSLDQQDTQYF. Here the CDR3 DNA reads TGTGCCAGCAGCCTAGACCAGCAGGATACGCAGTATTTT.

This clonotype appeared once. The V and J genes are TRBV20-1 and TRBJ2-6; 8 bases line up with TRBD2. CDR3 length: 15 residues. CDR1 is DFQATT, CDR2 SNEGSKA, per germline (reference sequence). J gave up 2 bases and V 5 bases, and 5 bases lay outside the gene matches. This chain's CDR3 is CSAHRGGTGANVLTF. CDR3 DNA: TGCAGTGCTCACCGGGGGGGAACTGGGGCCAACGTCCTGACTTTC.

V gene TRBV6-5 combines with J gene TRBJ2-2; D uncertain. Germline-derived CDR1 and CDR2 are MNHEY and SVGAGI. V was cut by 0 bases and J by 0 bases, with 2 bases left in between. The length of the CDR3 is 14 residues. This CDR3 is CASSYSPNTGELFF. The CDR3, as DNA: TGTGCCAGCAGTTACTCTCCGAACACCGGGGAGCTGTTTTTT.

J is TRBJ2-7 and V is TRBV10-3, with TRBD1 identical over 12 bases. Trimming removed 5 bases from V and 6 bases from J; junction bases left unmatched: 11. Germline lookup yields CDR1 ENHRY and CDR2 SYGVKD. The CDR3 is made up of 16 amino acids. CDR3 in DNA: TGTGCCATCAGTCCTGAAGGGGGACAGGGGGCATCCGAGCAGTACTTC. This encodes CAISPEGGQGASEQYF.

This clonotype was seen only a few times. The rearrangement joins TRBV9 to TRBJ2-1, with 8 bases that match TRBD1. This CDR3 comprises 14 residues. The germline V gene encodes CDR1 SGDLS and CDR2 YYNGEE. Trimming removed 3 bases from V and 8 bases from J; junction bases left unmatched: 7. CDR3 nucleotides: TGTGCCAGCAGCGACCGGGACAGGAGCGATGAGCAGTTCTTC. Translation gives CASSDRDRSDEQFF. Supplemented by reference TRBV9 and TRBJ2-1, the full variable domain reads DSGVTQTPKHLITATGQRVTLRCSPRSGDLSVYWYQQSLDQGLQFLIQYYNGEERAKGNILERFSAQQFPDLHSELNLSSLELGDSALYFCASSDRDRSDEQFFGPGTRLTVL.

This clonotype was picked up a small number of times. The CDR3 DNA sequence: TGTGCCATCAGTGTTGGACAGGGTAACTATGGCTACACCTTC. This translates into CAISVGQGNYGYTF. This chain connects TRBV10-3 to TRBJ1-2, with 8 bases fitting TRBD1. The CDR3 loop spans 14 amino acids. Germline CDR1 ENHRY, CDR2 SYGVKD. The V and J ends lost 4 bases and 1 base, in that order; junction bases with no gene match: 2.